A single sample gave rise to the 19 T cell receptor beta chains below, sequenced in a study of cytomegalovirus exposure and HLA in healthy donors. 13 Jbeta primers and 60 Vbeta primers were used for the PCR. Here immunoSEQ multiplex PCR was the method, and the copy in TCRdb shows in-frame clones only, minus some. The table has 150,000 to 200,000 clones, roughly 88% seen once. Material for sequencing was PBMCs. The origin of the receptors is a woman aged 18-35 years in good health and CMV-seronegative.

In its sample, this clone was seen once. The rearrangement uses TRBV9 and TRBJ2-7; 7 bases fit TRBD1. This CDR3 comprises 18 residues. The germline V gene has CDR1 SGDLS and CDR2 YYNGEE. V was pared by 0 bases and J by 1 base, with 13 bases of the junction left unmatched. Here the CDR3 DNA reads TGTGCCAGCAGCGTAGTCCTCATGGACAGGATCGGGTCCTACGAGCAGTACTTC. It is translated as CASSVVLMDRIGSYEQYF.

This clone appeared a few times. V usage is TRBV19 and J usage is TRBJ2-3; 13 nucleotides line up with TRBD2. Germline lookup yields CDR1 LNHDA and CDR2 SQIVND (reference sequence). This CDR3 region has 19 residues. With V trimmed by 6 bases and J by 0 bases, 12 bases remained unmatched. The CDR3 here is CASSPGLAGPLGSTDTQYF. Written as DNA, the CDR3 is TGTGCCAGTAGCCCGGGACTAGCGGGGCCTCTGGGAAGCACAGATACGCAGTATTTT.

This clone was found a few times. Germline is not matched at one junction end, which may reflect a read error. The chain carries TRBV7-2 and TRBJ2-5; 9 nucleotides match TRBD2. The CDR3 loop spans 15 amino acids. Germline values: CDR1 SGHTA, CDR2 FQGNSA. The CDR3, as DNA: TGTGCCAGCAGCTCCGCCGGGACTAGCCAACAGACCCAGTACTTC. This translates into CASSSAGTSQQTQYF.

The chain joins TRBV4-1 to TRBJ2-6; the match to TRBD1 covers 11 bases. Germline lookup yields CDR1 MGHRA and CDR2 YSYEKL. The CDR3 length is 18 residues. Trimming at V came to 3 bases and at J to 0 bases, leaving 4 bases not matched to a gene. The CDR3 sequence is CASSQAGQGASGANVLTF. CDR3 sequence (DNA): TGCGCCAGCAGCCAGGCTGGACAGGGGGCCTCTGGGGCCAACGTCCTGACTTTC.

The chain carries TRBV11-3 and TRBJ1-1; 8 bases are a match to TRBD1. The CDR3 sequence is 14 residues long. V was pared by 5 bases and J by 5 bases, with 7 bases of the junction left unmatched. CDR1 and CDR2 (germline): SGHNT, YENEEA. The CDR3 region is CASSPSTGATEAFF. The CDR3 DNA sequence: TGTGCCAGCAGCCCCTCGACAGGGGCGACTGAAGCTTTCTTT. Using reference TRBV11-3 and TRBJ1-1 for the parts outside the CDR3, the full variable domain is EAGVVQSPRYKIIEKKQPVAFWCNPISGHNTLYWYLQNLGQGPELLIRYENEEAVDDSQLPKDRFSAERLKGVDSTLKIQPAELGDSAVYLCASSPSTGATEAFFGQGTRLTVV.

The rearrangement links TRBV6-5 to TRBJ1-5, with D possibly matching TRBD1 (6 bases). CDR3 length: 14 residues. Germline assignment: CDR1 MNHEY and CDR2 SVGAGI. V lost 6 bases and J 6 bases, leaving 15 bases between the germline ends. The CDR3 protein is CASRGAERSQPQHF. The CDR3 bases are TGTGCCAGCAGGGGGGCAGAAAGGAGTCAGCCCCAGCATTTT.

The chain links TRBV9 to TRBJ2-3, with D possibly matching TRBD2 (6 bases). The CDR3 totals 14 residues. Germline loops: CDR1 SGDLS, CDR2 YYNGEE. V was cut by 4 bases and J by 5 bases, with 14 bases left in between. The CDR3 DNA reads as TGTGCCAGCAGCCCCGGGGGATCGGAAGATACGCAGTATTTT. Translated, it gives CASSPGGSEDTQYF.

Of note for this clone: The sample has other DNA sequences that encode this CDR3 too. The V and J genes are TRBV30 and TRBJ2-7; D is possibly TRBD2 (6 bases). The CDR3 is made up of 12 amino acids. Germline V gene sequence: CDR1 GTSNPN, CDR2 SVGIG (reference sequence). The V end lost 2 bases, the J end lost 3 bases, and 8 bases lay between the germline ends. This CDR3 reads CAWSTGSYEQYF. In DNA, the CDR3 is TGTGCCTGGAGTACCGGGAGCTACGAGCAGTACTTC. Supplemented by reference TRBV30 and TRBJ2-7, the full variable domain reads SQTIHQWPATLVQPVGSPLSLECTVEGTSNPNLYWYRQAAGRGLQLLFYSVGIGQISSEVPQNLSASRPQDRQFILSSKKLLLSDSGFYLCAWSTGSYEQYFGPGTRLTVT.

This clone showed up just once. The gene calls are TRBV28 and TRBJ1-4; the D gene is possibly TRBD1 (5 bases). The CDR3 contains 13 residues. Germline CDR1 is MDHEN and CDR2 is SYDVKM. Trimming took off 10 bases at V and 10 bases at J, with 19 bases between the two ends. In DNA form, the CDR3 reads TGTGCCATCCAACGGGGGGGTCGGGGAAAACTGTTTTTT. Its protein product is CAIQRGGRGKLFF.

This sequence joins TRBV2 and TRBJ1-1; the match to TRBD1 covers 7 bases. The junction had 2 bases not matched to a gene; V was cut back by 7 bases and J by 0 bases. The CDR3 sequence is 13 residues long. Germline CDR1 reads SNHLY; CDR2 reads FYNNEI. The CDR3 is CASTQGVNTEAFF. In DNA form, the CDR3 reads TGTGCCAGCACCCAGGGGGTGAACACTGAAGCTTTCTTT.

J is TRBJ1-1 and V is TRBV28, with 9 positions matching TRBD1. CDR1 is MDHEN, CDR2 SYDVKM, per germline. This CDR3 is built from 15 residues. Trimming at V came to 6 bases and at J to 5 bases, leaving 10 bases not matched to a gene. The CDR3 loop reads CASSPGTGRKTEAFF. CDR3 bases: TGTGCCAGCAGCCCCGGGACAGGGAGGAAGACTGAAGCTTTCTTT.

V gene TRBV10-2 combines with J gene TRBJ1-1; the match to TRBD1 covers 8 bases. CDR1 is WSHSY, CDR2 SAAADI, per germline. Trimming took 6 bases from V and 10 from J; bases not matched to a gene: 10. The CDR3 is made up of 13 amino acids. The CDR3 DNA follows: TGCGCCAGCAGCCCGGACAGGGTAACGGGAGCTTTCTTT. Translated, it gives CASSPDRVTGAFF.

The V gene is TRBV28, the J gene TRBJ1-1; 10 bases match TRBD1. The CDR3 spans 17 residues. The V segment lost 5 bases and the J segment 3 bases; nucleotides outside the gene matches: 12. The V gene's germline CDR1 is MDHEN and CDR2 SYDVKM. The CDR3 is CASSLSLLGTGDTEAFF. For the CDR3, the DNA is TGTGCCAGCAGTCTCTCCTTACTAGGGACAGGGGACACTGAAGCTTTCTTT.

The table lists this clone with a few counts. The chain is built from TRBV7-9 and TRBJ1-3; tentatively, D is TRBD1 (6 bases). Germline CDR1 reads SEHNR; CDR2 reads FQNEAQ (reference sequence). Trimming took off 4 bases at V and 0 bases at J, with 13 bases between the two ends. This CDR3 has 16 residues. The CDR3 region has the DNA TGTGCCAGCAGCTCCTACAGGGAGAGCTCTGGAAACACCATATATTTT. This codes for CASSSYRESSGNTIYF.

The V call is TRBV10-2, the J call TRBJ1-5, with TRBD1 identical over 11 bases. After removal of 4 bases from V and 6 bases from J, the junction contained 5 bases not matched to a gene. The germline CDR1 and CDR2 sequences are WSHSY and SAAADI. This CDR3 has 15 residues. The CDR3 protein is CASSGRTGGPQPQHF. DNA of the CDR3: TGCGCCAGCAGTGGCAGGACAGGGGGCCCTCAGCCCCAGCATTTT.

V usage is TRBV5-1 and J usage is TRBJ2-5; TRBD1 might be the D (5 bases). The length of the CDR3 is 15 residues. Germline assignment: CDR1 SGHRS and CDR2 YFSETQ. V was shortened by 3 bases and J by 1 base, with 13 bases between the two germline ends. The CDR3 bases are TGCGCCAGCAGCTCCCCCCGACAGACCCAAGAGACCCAGTACTTC. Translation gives CASSSPRQTQETQYF.

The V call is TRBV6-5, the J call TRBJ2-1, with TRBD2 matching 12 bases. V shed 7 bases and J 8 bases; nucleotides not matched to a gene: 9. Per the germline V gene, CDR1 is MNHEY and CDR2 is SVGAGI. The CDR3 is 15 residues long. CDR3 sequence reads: CASKTLAGGPHEQFF. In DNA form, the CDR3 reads TGTGCCAGCAAGACCCTAGCGGGGGGGCCCCATGAGCAGTTCTTC.

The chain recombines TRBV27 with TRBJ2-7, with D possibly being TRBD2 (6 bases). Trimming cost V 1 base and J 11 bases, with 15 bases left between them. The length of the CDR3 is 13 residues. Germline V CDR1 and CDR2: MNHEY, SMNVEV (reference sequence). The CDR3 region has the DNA TGTGCCAGCAGTTTATTGGGTGGAGGGGTCAAGTACTTC. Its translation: CASSLLGGGVKYF.

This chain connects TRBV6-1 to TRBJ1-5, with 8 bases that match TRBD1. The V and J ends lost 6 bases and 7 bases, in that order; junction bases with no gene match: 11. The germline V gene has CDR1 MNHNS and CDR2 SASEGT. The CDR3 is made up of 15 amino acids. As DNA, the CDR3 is TGTGCCAGCAGCCAAGACAGGGGACGTGGACAGCCCCAGCATTTT. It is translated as CASSQDRGRGQPQHF.